This T cell receptor beta chain was found in a study of blood T cell repertoires in COVID-19. TCRdb's copy holds only in-frame clones and misses some; the assay was immunoSEQ multiplex PCR. Among about 230,000 clones listed, 86% were seen once. The CDR3 is 14 residues long. Looked up from germline, CDR1 is GTSNPN and CDR2 is SVGIG (reference sequence). V trimming: 3 bases; J trimming: 8 bases; junction bases outside the gene matches: 2. Sequencing input: peripheral blood. The chain recombines TRBV30 with TRBJ2-1, with 15 bases identical to TRBD2. This TCR was recovered from a man aged 45-60 years with COVID-19, enrolled during active disease. CDR3 region: CAWSGLAGGYEQFF. The CDR3 DNA reads as TGTGCCTGGAGCGGACTAGCGGGGGGGTATGAGCAGTTCTTC.